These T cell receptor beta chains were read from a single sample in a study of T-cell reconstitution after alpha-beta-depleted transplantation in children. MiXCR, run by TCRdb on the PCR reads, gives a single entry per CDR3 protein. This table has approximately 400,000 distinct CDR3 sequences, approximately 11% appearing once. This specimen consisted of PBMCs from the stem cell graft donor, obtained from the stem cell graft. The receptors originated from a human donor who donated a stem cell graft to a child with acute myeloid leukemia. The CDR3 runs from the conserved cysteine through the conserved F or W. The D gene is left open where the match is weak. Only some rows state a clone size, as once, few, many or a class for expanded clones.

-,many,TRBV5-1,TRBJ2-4,TGCGCCAGCAGCTCCAGAGAAGTGGGCAAAAACATTCAGTACTTC,CASSSREVGKNIQYF
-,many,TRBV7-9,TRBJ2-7,TGTGCCAGCAGCTTAGATGGGGCAGGCAACTCCTACGAGCAGTACTTC,CASSLDGAGNSYEQYF
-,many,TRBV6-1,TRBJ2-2,TGTGCCAGCCGACCCACGGGATCCGGGGAGCTGTTTTTT,CASRPTGSGELFF
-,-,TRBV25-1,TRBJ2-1,TGTGCCAGCAGTCGCGGGATCACCTACAATGAGCAGTTCTTC,CASSRGITYNEQFF
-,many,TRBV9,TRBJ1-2,TGTGCCAGCAGCGTACAAGGGGGAACCTATGGCTACACCTTC,CASSVQGGTYGYTF
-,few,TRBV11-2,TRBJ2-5,TGTGCCAGCAGCTTTACAGGGAAAGAGACCCAGTACTTC,CASSFTGKETQYF
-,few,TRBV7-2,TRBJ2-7,TGTGCCAGCAGCTCGGGAAACTTTTACGAGCAGTACTTC,CASSSGNFYEQYF
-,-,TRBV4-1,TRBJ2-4,TGCGCCAGCAGCCAAGCTAGGTGGGCCAAAAACATTCAGTACTTC,CASSQARWAKNIQYF
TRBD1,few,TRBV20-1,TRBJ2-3,TGCAGTGCTAGCACAGGGGGCACAGATACGCAGTATTTT,CSASTGGTDTQYF
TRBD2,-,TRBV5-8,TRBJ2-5,TGTGCCAGCCACAGGCTGACTAGCGGGAGGTCCGGGACCCAGTACTTC,CASHRLTSGRSGTQYF
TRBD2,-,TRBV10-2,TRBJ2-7,TGCGCCACCCGGGAGGGATACGAGCAGTACTTC,CATREGYEQYF
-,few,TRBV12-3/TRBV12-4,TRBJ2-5,TGTGCCAGCAGCCGACTGAGAGAGACCCAGTACTTC,CASSRLRETQYF
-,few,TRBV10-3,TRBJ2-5,TGTGCCATCAACCCAAACGGGAAAGAGACCCAGTACTTC,CAINPNGKETQYF
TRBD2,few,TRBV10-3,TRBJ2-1,TGTGCCATCAGCCGGACTAGCGGGGAAAGCAATGAGCAGTTCTTC,CAISRTSGESNEQFF
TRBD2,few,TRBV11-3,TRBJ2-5,TGTGCCAGCAGTCCGACTAGCTTGGAGACCCAGTACTTC,CASSPTSLETQYF
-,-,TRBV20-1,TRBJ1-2,TGCAGTGCTGAGGGCTCCTCCCTTTCTAACTATGGCTACACCTTC,CSAEGSSLSNYGYTF
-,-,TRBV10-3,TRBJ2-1,TGTGCCATCTGGGGGGGCAGCTTTTCGGAGCAGTTCTTC,CAIWGGSFSEQFF
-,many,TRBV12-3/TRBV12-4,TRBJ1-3,TGTGCCAGCAGCCCTCAGGGATTAACTGGAAACACCATATATTTT,CASSPQGLTGNTIYF
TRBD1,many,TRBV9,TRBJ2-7,TGTGCCAGCAGCCGTGGGACAGGGATCTACGAGCAGTACTTC,CASSRGTGIYEQYF
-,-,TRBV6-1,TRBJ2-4,TGTGCCAGCAGAGACGACCTAGCCAAAAACATTCAGTACTTC,CASRDDLAKNIQYF
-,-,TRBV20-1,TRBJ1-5,TGCAGTGCTAGAGATCGAGGGATTGGGGGTCAGCCCCAGCATTTT,CSARDRGIGGQPQHF
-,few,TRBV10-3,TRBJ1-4,TGTGCCATCTCGGGGGGGCCTAATGAAAAACTGTTTTTT,CAISGGPNEKLFF
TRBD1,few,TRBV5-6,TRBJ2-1,TGTGCCAGCAGCTTCGCGCCGGGACAGGGGCAGTTCTTC,CASSFAPGQGQFF
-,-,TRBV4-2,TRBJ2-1,TGTGCCAGCAGCCAAGTGATAGGGGAGCAGTTCTTC,CASSQVIGEQFF
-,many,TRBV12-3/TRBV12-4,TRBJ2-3,TGTGCCAGCAGCTATCGGGCGCCAGATACGCAGTATTTT,CASSYRAPDTQYF
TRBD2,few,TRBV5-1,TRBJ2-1,TGCGCCAGCAGTTTCGGGGGACTAGCGTCGGACAATGAGCAGTTCTTC,CASSFGGLASDNEQFF
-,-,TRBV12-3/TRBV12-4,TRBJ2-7,TGTGCCAGCAGTATTGGACAGAAAGGTTACGAGCAGTACTTC,CASSIGQKGYEQYF
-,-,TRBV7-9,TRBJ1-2,TGTGCCAGCAGCTCATCGGGGGGGGTCGACTATGGCTACACCTTC,CASSSSGGVDYGYTF
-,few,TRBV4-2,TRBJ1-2,TGTGCCAGCGGAACAGGAGTACATGTCTACACCTTC,CASGTGVHVYTF
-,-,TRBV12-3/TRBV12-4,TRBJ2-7,TGTGCCAGCAGTTTCGAACAGCTAAACCACGAGCAGTACTTC,CASSFEQLNHEQYF
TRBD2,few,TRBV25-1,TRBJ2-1,TGTGCCAGCAGTTCCCTATATGGTTTAGCGGGAGGCCAGAGCTCCTACAATGAGCAGTTCTTC,CASSSLYGLAGGQSSYNEQFF
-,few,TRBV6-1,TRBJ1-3,TGTGCCAGCAGCAGCGGGGACCTACCTGGAAACACCATATATTTT,CASSSGDLPGNTIYF
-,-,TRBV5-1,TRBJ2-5,TGCGCCAGCAGCTTGGACCCAGGGGTACAAGAGACCCAGTACTTC,CASSLDPGVQETQYF
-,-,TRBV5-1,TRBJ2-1,TGCGCCAGCAGCTTGGCCGGCGGGTGGTCAGGGGAGCAGTTCTTC,CASSLAGGWSGEQFF
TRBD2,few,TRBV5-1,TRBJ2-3,TGCGCCAGCAGCTTGGATGCAGCGGGATTAGATACGCAGTATTTT,CASSLDAAGLDTQYF
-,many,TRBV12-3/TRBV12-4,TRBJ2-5,TGTGCCAGCAGCCTCCGAGGACAAGAGACCCAGTACTTC,CASSLRGQETQYF
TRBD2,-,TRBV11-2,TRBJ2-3,TGTGCCAGCAGCTCTTTTAAACACAGACTAGCGGAGTCTAGCACAGATACGCAGTATTTT,CASSSFKHRLAESSTDTQYF
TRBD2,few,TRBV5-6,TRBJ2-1,TGTGCCAGCAGCCAGCTCGGGACTAGCGGACACAATGAGCAGTTCTTC,CASSQLGTSGHNEQFF
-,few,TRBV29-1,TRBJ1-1,TGCAGCGTTGAGAGAGGACTTGAAGCTTTCTTT,CSVERGLEAFF
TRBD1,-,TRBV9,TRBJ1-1,TGTGCCAGCAGCGTAGGGGGTACAGGGGGGACTGAAGCTTTCTTT,CASSVGGTGGTEAFF
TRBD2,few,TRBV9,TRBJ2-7,TGTGCCAGCAGCGTAGCTAGCGGGAGCACCTACGAGCAGTACTTC,CASSVASGSTYEQYF
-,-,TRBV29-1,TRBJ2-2,TGCAGCGTTCCCCAGGGAGGCACCGGGGAGCTGTTTTTT,CSVPQGGTGELFF
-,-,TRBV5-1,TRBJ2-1,TGCGCCAGCAGCGCATACAGGGTTGATGAGCAGTTCTTC,CASSAYRVDEQFF
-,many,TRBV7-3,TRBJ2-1,TGTGCCAGCAGCCCCTCCACTCCTGAGGAGCAGTTCTTC,CASSPSTPEEQFF
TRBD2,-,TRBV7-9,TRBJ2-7,TGTGCCAGCAGCCAGACTAGCGCTGAGCAGTACTTC,CASSQTSAEQYF
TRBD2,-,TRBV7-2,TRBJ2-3,TGTGCCAGCAGCTTAGGTGTAGCGGGGGCAACAGATACGCAGTATTTT,CASSLGVAGATDTQYF
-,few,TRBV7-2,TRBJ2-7,TGTGCCAGCAGCTTCACGAACTACGAGCAGTACTTC,CASSFTNYEQYF
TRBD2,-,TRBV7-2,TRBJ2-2,TGTGCCAGCAGCGCCTATAGCGGGGGGTACACCGGGGAGCTGTTTTTT,CASSAYSGGYTGELFF